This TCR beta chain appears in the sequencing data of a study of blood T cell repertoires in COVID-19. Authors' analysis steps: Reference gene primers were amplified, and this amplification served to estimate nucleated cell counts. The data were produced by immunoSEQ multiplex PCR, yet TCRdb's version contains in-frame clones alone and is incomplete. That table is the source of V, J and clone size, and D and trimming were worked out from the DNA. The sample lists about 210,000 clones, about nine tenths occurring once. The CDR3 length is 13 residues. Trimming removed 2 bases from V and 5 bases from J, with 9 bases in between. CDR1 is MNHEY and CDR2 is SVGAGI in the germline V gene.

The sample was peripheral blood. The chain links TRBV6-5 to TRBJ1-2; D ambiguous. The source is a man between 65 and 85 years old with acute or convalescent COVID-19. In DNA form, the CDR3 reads TGTGCCAGCAGTTACAACGAGGAATATGGCTACACCTTC. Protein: CASSYNEEYGYTF.